This T cell receptor beta chain was recovered during a study of radiation and T cells in renal cell carcinoma. Study in general: Nephrectomy followed 15 Gy stereotactic body radiation by 4 weeks. Study outcomes and limitations: Top tumor clonotypes rose in blood 2 weeks post-radiation, then contracted.

Method: immunoSEQ multiplex PCR; TCRdb's copy keeps in-frame clones and lacks some. The sample has 100,000 or so clones; approximately 86% are singletons. As concerns this clone: Antigen: not known.

The sample's time point: baseline pretreatment blood. Treatment indicated: 15 Gy SBRT to primary tumor, nephrectomy 4 weeks later. Blood was sampled at baseline, 2 weeks and 4 weeks after SBRT. V shed 2 bases and J 8 bases; nucleotides not matched to a gene: 12. The germline CDR1 and CDR2 sequences are MNHEY and SVGAGI. The CDR3 is 16 residues long. The specimen comprised blood, sampled from a patient whose treatment included radiotherapy and nephrectomy. The chain combines TRBV6-5 with TRBJ2-1, with 7 bases matching TRBD1. This TCR derives from a man aged 45-65 years with renal cell carcinoma. The CDR3 region has the DNA TGTGCCAGCAGTTACCAGCCCTATCACAGGGGAGATGAGCAGTTCTTC. It encodes CASSYQPYHRGDEQFF.